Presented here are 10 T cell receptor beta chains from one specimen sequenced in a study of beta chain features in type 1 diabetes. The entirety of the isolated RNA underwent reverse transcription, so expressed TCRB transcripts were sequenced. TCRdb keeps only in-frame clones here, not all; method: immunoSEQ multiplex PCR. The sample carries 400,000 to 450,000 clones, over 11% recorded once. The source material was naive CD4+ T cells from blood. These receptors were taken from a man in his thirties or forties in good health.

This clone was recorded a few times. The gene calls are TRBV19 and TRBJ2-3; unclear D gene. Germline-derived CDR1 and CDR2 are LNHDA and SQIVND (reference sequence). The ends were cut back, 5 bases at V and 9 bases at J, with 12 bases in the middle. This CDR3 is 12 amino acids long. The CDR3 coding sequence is TGTGCCAGTAGTGAGGCGGCTCACACGCAGTATTTT. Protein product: CASSEAAHTQYF.

In DNA form, the CDR3 reads TGCAGCGTCCTTATGGGGGGCGTACAAGAGACCCAGTACTTC. Amino acid sequence: CSVLMGGVQETQYF. The V and J genes are TRBV29-1 and TRBJ2-5; D is tentatively TRBD1 or TRBD2 (6 bases each). Per the germline V gene, CDR1 is SQVTM and CDR2 is ANQGSEA. The ends were cut back, 6 bases at V and 2 bases at J, with 16 bases in the middle. CDR3 length: 14 amino acids. Supplemented by reference TRBV29-1 and TRBJ2-5, the full variable domain reads SAVISQKPSRDICQRGTSLTIQCQVDSQVTMMFWYRQQPGQSLTLIATANQGSEATYESGFVIDKFPISRPNLTFSTLTVSNMSPEDSSIYLCSVLMGGVQETQYFGPGTRLLVL.

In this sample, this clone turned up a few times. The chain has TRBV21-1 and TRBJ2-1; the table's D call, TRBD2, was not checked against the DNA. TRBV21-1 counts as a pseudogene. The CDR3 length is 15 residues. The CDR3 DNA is TGTGCCAGCAGCAAATCTAGCGGGGATAACAATGAGCAGTTCTTC. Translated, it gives CASSKSSGDNNEQFF.

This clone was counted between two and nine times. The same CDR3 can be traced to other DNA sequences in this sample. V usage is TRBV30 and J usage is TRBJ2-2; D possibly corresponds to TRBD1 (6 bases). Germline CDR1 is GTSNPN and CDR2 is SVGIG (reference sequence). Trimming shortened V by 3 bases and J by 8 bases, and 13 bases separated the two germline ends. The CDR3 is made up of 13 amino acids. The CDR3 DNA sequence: TGTGCCTGGAGCCTACAGGGCGGTGGGGAGCTGTTTTTT. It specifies CAWSLQGGGELFF.

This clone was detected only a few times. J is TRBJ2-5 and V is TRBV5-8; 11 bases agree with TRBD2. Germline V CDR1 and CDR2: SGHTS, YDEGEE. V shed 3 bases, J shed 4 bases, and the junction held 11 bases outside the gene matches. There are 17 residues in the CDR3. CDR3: CASSWRLAGFGGETQYF. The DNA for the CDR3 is TGTGCCAGCAGCTGGAGACTAGCGGGGTTCGGTGGAGAGACCCAGTACTTC. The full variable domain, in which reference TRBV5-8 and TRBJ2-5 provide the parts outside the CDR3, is EAGVTQSPTHLIKTRGQQATLRCSPISGHTSVYWYQQALGLGLQFLLWYDEGEERNRGNFPPRFSGRQFPNYSSELNVNALELEDSALYLCASSWRLAGFGGETQYFGPGTRLLVL.

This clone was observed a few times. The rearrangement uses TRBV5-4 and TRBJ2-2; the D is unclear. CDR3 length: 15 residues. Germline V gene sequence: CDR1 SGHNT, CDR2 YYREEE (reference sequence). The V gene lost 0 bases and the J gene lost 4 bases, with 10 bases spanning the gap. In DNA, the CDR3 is TGTGCCAGCAGCTTGGCGGTCGGGCTCACCGGGGAGCTGTTTTTT. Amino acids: CASSLAVGLTGELFF.

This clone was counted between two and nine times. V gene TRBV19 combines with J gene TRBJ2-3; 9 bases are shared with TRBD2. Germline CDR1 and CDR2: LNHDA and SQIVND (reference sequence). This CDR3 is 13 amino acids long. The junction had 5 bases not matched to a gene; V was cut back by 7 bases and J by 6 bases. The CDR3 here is CASKTSGFDTQYF. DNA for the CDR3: TGTGCCAGTAAAACTAGCGGGTTTGATACGCAGTATTTT.

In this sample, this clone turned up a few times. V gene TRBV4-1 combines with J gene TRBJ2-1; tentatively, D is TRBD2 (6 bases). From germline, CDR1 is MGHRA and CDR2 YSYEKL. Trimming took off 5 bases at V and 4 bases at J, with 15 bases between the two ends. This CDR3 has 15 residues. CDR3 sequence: CASSTNQRVYNEQFF. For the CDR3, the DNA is TGCGCCAGCAGCACGAACCAGCGGGTTTACAATGAGCAGTTCTTC.

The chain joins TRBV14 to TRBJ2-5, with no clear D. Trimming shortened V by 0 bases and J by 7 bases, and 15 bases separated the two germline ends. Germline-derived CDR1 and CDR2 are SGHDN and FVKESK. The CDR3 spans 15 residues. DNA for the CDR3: TGTGCCAGCAGCCAAGATCCTAGTGGTTTCGGGACCCAGTACTTC. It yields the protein CASSQDPSGFGTQYF.

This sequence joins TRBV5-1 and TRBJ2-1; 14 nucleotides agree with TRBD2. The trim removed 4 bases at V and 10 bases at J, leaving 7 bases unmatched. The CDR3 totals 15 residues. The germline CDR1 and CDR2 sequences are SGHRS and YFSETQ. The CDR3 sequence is CASSAPGLAGVEQFF. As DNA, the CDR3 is TGCGCCAGCAGCGCACCGGGACTAGCGGGAGTCGAGCAGTTCTTC.